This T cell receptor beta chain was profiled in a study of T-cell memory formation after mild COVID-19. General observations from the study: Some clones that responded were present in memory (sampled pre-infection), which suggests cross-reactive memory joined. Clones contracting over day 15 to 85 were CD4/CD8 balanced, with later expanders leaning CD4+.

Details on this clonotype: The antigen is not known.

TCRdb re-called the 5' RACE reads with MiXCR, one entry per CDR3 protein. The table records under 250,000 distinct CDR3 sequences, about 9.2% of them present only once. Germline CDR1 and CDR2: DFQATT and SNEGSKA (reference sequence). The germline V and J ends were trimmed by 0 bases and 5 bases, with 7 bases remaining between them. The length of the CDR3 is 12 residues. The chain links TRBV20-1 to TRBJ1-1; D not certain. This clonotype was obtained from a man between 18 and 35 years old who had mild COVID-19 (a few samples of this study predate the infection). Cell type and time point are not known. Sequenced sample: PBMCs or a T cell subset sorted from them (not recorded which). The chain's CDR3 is CSARERETEAFF. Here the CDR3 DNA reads TGCAGTGCTAGAGAGCGGGAGACTGAAGCTTTCTTT.